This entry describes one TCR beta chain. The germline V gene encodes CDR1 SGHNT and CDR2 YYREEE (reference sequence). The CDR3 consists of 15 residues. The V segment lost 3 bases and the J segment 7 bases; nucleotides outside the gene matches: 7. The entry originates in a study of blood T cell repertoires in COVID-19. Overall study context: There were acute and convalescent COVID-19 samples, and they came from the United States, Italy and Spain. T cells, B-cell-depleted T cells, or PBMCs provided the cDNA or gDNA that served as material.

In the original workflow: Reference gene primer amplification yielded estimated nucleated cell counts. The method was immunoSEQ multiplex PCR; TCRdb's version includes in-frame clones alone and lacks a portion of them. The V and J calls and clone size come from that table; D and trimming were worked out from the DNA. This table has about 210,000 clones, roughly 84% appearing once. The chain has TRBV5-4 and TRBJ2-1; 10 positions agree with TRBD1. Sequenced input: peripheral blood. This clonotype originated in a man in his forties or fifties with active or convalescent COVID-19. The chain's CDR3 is CASSWRDRGANEQFF. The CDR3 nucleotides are TGTGCCAGCAGCTGGCGGGACAGGGGCGCGAATGAGCAGTTCTTC.